This record covers a single T cell receptor (beta chain). Its ends do not fully match the called genes, so a read error is possible. Production of TCR beta cDNA used approximately 0.45 ug total RNA together with a constant-region primer. Three rounds of nested multiplex PCR with slightly modified ARM-PCR produced TCR beta libraries. Forward primers for TRBV1-TRBV30 and a C-beta reverse primer served the first two PCR rounds, at about 9 cycles each. TCRdb re-derived calls from the multiplex PCR reads in MiXCR, one entry per CDR3 protein. Of 150,000 to 200,000 distinct CDR3 sequences in the sample, approximately 86% were seen once. This specimen comes from a study of tumor-infiltrating lymphocytes in primary liver carcinoma. Both RNA and DNA were isolated together from about 19-30 mg of bulk tissue that had not been sorted. Germline-derived CDR1 and CDR2 are MNHEY and SVGEGT. The CDR3 consists of 13 residues.

This receptor was obtained from a man aged 35 to 55 with primary liver carcinoma and hepatitis B virus infection. The chain is built from TRBV6-2 or TRBV6-3 and TRBJ2-2; 7 nucleotides line up with TRBD2. Sequenced sample: tumor tissue from primary liver carcinoma. CDR3 nucleotides: TGTGCCAGCAGCTGGACTAGAACCGCGGAGCTGATTTTT. This sequence encodes CASSWTRTAELIF.